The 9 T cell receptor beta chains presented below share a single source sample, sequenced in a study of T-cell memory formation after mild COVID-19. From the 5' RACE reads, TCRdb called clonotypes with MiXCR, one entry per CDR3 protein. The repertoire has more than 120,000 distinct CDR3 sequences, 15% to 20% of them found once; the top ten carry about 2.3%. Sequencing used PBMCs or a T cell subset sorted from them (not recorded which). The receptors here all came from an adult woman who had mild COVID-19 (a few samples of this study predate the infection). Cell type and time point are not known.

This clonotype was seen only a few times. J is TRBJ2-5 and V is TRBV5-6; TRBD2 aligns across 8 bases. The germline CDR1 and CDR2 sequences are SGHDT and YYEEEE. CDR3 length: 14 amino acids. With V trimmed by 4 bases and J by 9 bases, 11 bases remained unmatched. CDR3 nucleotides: TGTGCCAGCAGCAACTCGGGGGGGCCGTCGTCCCAGTACTTC. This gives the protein CASSNSGGPSSQYF.

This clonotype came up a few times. This CDR3 is CSVVIRGWNTEAFF. As DNA, the CDR3 is TGCAGCGTTGTAATCAGGGGCTGGAACACTGAAGCTTTCTTT. The chain couples TRBV29-1 to TRBJ1-1; possible D gene TRBD1, 6 bases. The CDR3 totals 14 residues. CDR1 and CDR2 (germline): SQVTM, ANQGSEA. V lost 4 bases and J lost 1, with 13 bases in between.

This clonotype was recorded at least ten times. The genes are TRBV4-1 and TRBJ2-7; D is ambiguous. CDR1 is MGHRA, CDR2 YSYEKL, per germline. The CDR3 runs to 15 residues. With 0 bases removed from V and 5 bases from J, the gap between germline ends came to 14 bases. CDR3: CASSQDSWAVDEQYF. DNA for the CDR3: TGCGCCAGCAGCCAAGACTCGTGGGCAGTTGACGAGCAGTACTTC.

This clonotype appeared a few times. The CDR3 loop is CASTLRSYQPQHF. For the CDR3, the DNA is TGTGCCAGCACCCTGAGATCCTATCAGCCCCAGCATTTT. The chain uses TRBV12-3 or TRBV12-4 and TRBJ1-5, with D unclear. This CDR3 is built from 13 residues. V was shortened by 7 bases and J by 5 bases, with 12 bases between the two germline ends.

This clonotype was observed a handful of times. CDR3 in amino acids: CASSHEMGAVNIQYF. DNA of the CDR3: TGCGCCAGCAGCCACGAAATGGGGGCCGTAAACATTCAGTACTTC. The chain has TRBV5-1 and TRBJ2-4; D perhaps matches TRBD1 (6 bases). This CDR3 is 15 amino acids long. Germline V gene data show CDR1 as SGHRS and CDR2 as YFSETQ. V lost 4 bases, J lost 6 bases, and 17 bases lay in between.

The CDR3 protein is CASSLDGQGAGYTF. CDR3 coding DNA: TGCGCCAGCAGCTTGGATGGACAGGGAGCTGGCTACACCTTC. The rearrangement joins TRBV5-1 to TRBJ1-2, with 8 positions matching TRBD1. V was clipped by 0 bases and J by 7 bases; unmatched bases: 5. The CDR3 covers 14 residues. Per the germline V gene, CDR1 is SGHRS and CDR2 is YFSETQ.

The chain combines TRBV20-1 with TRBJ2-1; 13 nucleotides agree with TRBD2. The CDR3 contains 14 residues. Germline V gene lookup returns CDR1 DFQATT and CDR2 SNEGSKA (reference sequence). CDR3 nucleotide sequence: TGCAGCGGCATACCGGGACTAGCGGGAAAGGCGCAGTTCTTC. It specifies CSGIPGLAGKAQFF.

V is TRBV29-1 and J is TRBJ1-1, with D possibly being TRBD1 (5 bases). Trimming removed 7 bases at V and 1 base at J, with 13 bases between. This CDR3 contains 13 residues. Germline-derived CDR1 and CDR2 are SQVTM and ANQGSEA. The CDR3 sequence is CSAGRGSNTEAFF. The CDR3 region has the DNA TGCAGCGCTGGGAGGGGCTCGAACACTGAAGCTTTCTTT.

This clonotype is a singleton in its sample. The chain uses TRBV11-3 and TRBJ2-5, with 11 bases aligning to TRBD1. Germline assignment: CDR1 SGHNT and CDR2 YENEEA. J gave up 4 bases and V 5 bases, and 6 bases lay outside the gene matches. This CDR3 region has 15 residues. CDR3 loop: CASSQRDRGGETQYF. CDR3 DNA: TGTGCCAGCAGCCAACGGGACAGGGGGGGAGAGACCCAGTACTTC.